In this sample, the clone carrying this TCR beta chain turned up once. The entry originates in a study of cytomegalovirus exposure and HLA in healthy donors. Vbeta (60) and Jbeta (13) primers were used in the PCR. The method was immunoSEQ multiplex PCR; TCRdb's version includes in-frame clones alone and lacks a portion of them. Of roughly 200,000 clones detected, 65% to 85% appear once; the ten largest clones hold under 3%. This CDR3 region has 16 residues. Losses at the gene ends were 5 bases for V and 6 bases for J; bases not matched to a gene: 7. Germline CDR1 SGHVS, CDR2 FNYEAQ. The TCR comes from a woman aged 25 to 39 in good health and CMV-seronegative. The gene calls are TRBV7-6 and TRBJ1-6; 10 positions match TRBD1. Sequenced: PBMCs. The CDR3: CASSPSTGGTNSPLHF. CDR3 DNA sequence: TGTGCCAGCAGCCCCTCGACAGGGGGCACTAATTCACCCCTCCACTTT.